The rows below give T cell receptor beta chains drawn from one sample of a study of T cells in Graves' hyperthyroidism and ophthalmopathy. One entry per CDR3 protein, called by TCRdb with MiXCR from the multiplex PCR reads. The sample records fewer than 500,000 distinct CDR3 sequences, roughly 15% being singletons. The sequencing input was blood. The receptors were sampled from a woman aged 25-40 years with Graves' ophthalmopathy. CDR3s include the opening cysteine and the closing phenylalanine or tryptophan. The D gene is left open where the match is weak. Clone size is given for some rows only: seen once, a few or many times, or a class if the clone is expanded.

v_call	j_call	clone_size	d_call	cdr3_length	cdr3_nt	cdr3_aa
TRBV20-1	TRBJ1-5	many	TRBD1	15	TGCAGTGCCGGCCTGACAGGGGTATTAGATCAGCCCCAGCATTTT	CSAGLTGVLDQPQHF
TRBV27	TRBJ1-1	many	.	16	TGTGCCAGCACCCGTACCCCCGCGGGCAGGGACACTGAAGCTTTCTTT	CASTRTPAGRDTEAFF
TRBV20-1	TRBJ2-2	.	.	16	TGCAGTGCTAGAGATCAGACGGCTGCGAACACCGGGGAGCTGTTTTTT	CSARDQTAANTGELFF
TRBV30	TRBJ2-5	many	.	15	TGTGCCTGGAGTGCCAGTTGGGGGGCGGGGGAGACCCAGTACTTC	CAWSASWGAGETQYF
TRBV6-1	TRBJ2-7	few	TRBD2	17	TGTGCCAGCAGCCTCTCGAGACTAGCGGGGCGCTCCTACGAGCAGTACTTC	CASSLSRLAGRSYEQYF
TRBV20-1	TRBJ1-1	many	.	14	TGCAGTGCTAGCGAACACTGGGAGACGACTGAAGCTTTCTTT	CSASEHWETTEAFF
TRBV2	TRBJ1-4	many	.	14	TGTGCCAGCACCGTCAGGGACGGGGTAGAAAAACTGTTTTTT	CASTVRDGVEKLFF
TRBV6-1	TRBJ1-4	few	TRBD1	14	TGTGCCAGCAAATTCCAGGGGGCGGGTGAAAAACTGTTTTTT	CASKFQGAGEKLFF
TRBV6-1	TRBJ1-6	many	TRBD1	14	TGTGCCAGCAGTTGGGACAGGGTGGATTCACCCCTCCACTTT	CASSWDRVDSPLHF
TRBV7-6	TRBJ2-5	many	TRBD2	16	TGTGCCAGCAGCCCGCAGCGGGGACTCCAAGGAGAGACCCAGTACTTC	CASSPQRGLQGETQYF
TRBV29-1	TRBJ2-3	.	.	15	TGCAGCGTTGAAGATCTAACAGGGACCACAGATACGCAGTATTTT	CSVEDLTGTTDTQYF
TRBV9	TRBJ2-7	few	TRBD2	16	TGTGCCAGCAGCGTAGATCAGGGACTAGCCCTGAGCGAGCAGTACTTC	CASSVDQGLALSEQYF
TRBV5-1	TRBJ1-2	many	.	15	TGCGCCAGCAGCTTGGATGAGGGGTTAATTTATGGCTACACCTTC	CASSLDEGLIYGYTF
TRBV9	TRBJ2-5	many	TRBD2	15	TGTGCCAGCAGCGTAGAACCTAGCGGGGAGGAGACCCAGTACTTC	CASSVEPSGEETQYF
TRBV6-1	TRBJ2-7	.	TRBD1	15	TGTGCCAGCAGTCTAACCGGGACAGGGGTTAACGAGCAGTACTTC	CASSLTGTGVNEQYF
TRBV12-3/TRBV12-4	TRBJ1-6	many	.	14	TGTGCCAGCAGTTCCCCTTCGGGGGTGTCACCCCTCCACTTT	CASSSPSGVSPLHF
TRBV19	TRBJ1-2	many	.	20	TGTGCCAGTAGTACCAGATCGAGTATCGGGGTATTGAAGGAAAACTATGGCTACACCTTC	CASSTRSSIGVLKENYGYTF
TRBV28	TRBJ2-7	many	.	13	TGTGCCAGCAGTCTCAGAGGCTCGCGGGAGCAGTACTTC	CASSLRGSREQYF
TRBV5-1	TRBJ1-1	many	.	14	TGCGCCAGCAGCTTGATAGAGGCAGGACCTGAAGCTTTCTTT	CASSLIEAGPEAFF
TRBV14	TRBJ2-7	many	TRBD2	16	TGTGCCAGCAGCCAAGGAGCGGGGGGAAACTACTACGAGCAGTACTTC	CASSQGAGGNYYEQYF
TRBV5-1	TRBJ1-1	.	TRBD1	18	TGCGCCAGCAGCTTGCGGTTATTGACAGGGAGGTATGACACTGAAGCTTTCTTT	CASSLRLLTGRYDTEAFF
TRBV28	TRBJ1-6	once	.	14	TGTGCCAGCGGCCCCTTGACAGATTCCTCACCCCTCCACTTT	CASGPLTDSSPLHF
TRBV6-1	TRBJ2-1	.	TRBD1	15	TGTGCCAGCAGTACCCTGGGACAGGTCACCCACGAGCAGTTCTTC	CASSTLGQVTHEQFF
TRBV7-9	TRBJ2-1	few	.	11	TGTGCCAGCAGCTTCCCCCATGAGCAGTTCTTC	CASSFPHEQFF
TRBV10-1	TRBJ2-6	.	.	15	TGCGCCAGCAGTGACAGGGTTTTTGGGGCCAACGTCCTGACTTTC	CASSDRVFGANVLTF
TRBV11-2	TRBJ1-4	.	.	15	TGTGCCAGCAGCTTAGATCCCGGGACTAATGAAAAACTGTTTTTT	CASSLDPGTNEKLFF
TRBV15	TRBJ1-4	many	.	16	TGTGCCACCAGCAGGGGTACCGTCTCAACTAATGAAAAACTGTTTTTT	CATSRGTVSTNEKLFF